These 29 T cell receptor beta chains were sequenced from one sample in a study of T cells in Graves' hyperthyroidism and ophthalmopathy. From RNA transcripts, TCR beta CDR3 regions were amplified. Initially, a first-round RT-PCR of the TCR CDR3 employed the HTBI primer set. Via MiXCR, TCRdb re-called the multiplex PCR reads, giving one row per CDR3 protein. The profile shows approximately 720,000 distinct CDR3 sequences, roughly 20% of them singletons. Input material: blood. These receptors were collected from a woman aged 45-65 years with Graves' hyperthyroidism that later progressed to Graves' ophthalmopathy.

The chain is built from TRBV27 and TRBJ2-5, with TRBD1 matching 7 bases. In germline, CDR1 is MNHEY, CDR2 SMNVEV (reference sequence). V gave up 6 bases and J gave up 4 bases; unmatched junction bases: 8. This CDR3 spans 14 amino acids. The chain's CDR3 is CASRTGTARETQYF. Here the CDR3 DNA reads TGTGCCAGCAGAACGGGGACAGCAAGAGAGACCCAGTACTTC.

This clonotype appeared many times. The rearrangement uses TRBV7-9 and TRBJ2-1; TRBD2 agrees at 8 bases. CDR3 length: 16 residues. Trimming removed 5 bases from V and 5 bases from J; junction bases left unmatched: 11. Germline CDR1 SEHNR, CDR2 FQNEAQ (reference sequence). As DNA, the CDR3 is TGTGCCAGCAGCCCCCGGACTAGCTCAAGAGACAATGAGCAGTTCTTC. This gives the protein CASSPRTSSRDNEQFF.

This clonotype was observed a handful of times. V usage is TRBV10-2 and J usage is TRBJ2-3; 11 positions agree with TRBD2. After removal of 6 bases from V and 5 bases from J, the junction contained 10 bases not matched to a gene. CDR1 is WSHSY, CDR2 SAAADI, per germline. The CDR3 runs to 16 residues. The CDR3 region is CASSLGSGGAGDTQYF. The CDR3 DNA is TGCGCCAGCAGCCTGGGTAGCGGGGGGGCGGGAGATACGCAGTATTTT.

This clonotype was recorded many times. This sequence joins TRBV7-9 and TRBJ1-2; 7 positions agree with TRBD1. J was trimmed by 2 bases and V by 5 bases; bases with no gene match: 14. CDR1 SEHNR and CDR2 FQNEAQ come from the germline V gene (reference sequence). The CDR3 has 17 residues. CDR3 region: CASSLDRWGQRNYGYTF. In DNA form, the CDR3 reads TGTGCCAGCAGCCTAGACCGATGGGGACAGAGGAACTATGGCTACACCTTC.

This clonotype was seen ten or more times. This chain connects TRBV3-1 to TRBJ2-3; D gene ambiguous. The germline V and J ends were trimmed by 1 base and 2 bases, with 10 bases remaining between them. The length of the CDR3 is 15 residues. CDR1 LGHDT and CDR2 YNNKEL come from the germline V gene (reference sequence). CDR3 nucleotides: TGTGCCAGCAGCCAAGGTGAAAGCATCACAGATACGCAGTATTTT. This encodes CASSQGESITDTQYF.

This clonotype was recorded many times. CDR3 region: CASSQAVGNGYTF. The CDR3, as DNA: TGTGCCAGCAGCCAAGCCGTAGGGAATGGCTACACCTTC. This rearrangement joins TRBV3-1 to TRBJ1-2; D is uncertain. There are 13 residues in the CDR3. CDR1 LGHDT and CDR2 YNNKEL come from the germline V gene (reference sequence). V gave up 1 base and J gave up 6 bases, with 9 bases separating them.

In this sample, this clonotype turned up a few times. V is TRBV2 and J is TRBJ2-1; D is unclear. CDR1 is SNHLY and CDR2 is FYNNEI in the germline V gene. There are 13 residues in the CDR3. Trimming stripped 1 base from V and 4 bases from J, with 5 bases between. CDR3 nucleotide sequence: TGTGCCAGCAGTGAAGAGGGATACAATGAGCAGTTCTTC. This encodes CASSEEGYNEQFF.

The genes are TRBV9 and TRBJ1-6; D uncertain. In germline, CDR1 is SGDLS, CDR2 YYNGEE. The CDR3 has 16 residues. The V end lost 0 bases, the J end lost 9 bases, and 16 bases lay between the germline ends. CDR3 DNA sequence: TGTGCCAGCAGCGTAGGGGTAGACGTTGCTAGTTCACCCCTCCACTTT. It encodes CASSVGVDVASSPLHF.

The gene calls are TRBV15 and TRBJ2-5, with TRBD2 matching over 7 bases. This CDR3 contains 16 residues. The junction had 15 bases not matched to a gene; V was cut back by 5 bases and J by 6 bases. The germline V gene encodes CDR1 LNHNV and CDR2 YYDKDF (reference sequence). Here the CDR3 DNA reads TGTGCCACCAGCGGGGTCCGACTAGCCGGCATGCAGACCCAGTACTTC. This translates into CATSGVRLAGMQTQYF.

This clonotype was seen only a few times. The chain has TRBV6-4 and TRBJ2-2, with D perhaps TRBD2 (5 bases). Between the trimmed V and J ends, which lost 0 bases and 8 bases, there was a span of 7 bases. Germline V gene data show CDR1 as MRHNA and CDR2 as SNTAGT. CDR3 length: 13 amino acids. The CDR3 sequence is CASSDSRRGELFF. For the CDR3, the DNA is TGTGCCAGCAGTGACTCGAGGAGGGGGGAGCTGTTTTTT.

The sample holds a few counts of this clonotype. The CDR3 DNA is TGCGCCAGCAGCTTGTATAACTATGGCTACACCTTC. Residues: CASSLYNYGYTF. The chain is built from TRBV5-1 and TRBJ1-2; D gene unclear. CDR3 length equals 12 residues. Germline lookup yields CDR1 SGHRS and CDR2 YFSETQ. V lost 1 base to trimming and J lost 1 base, with 2 bases between them.

V gene TRBV12-3 or TRBV12-4 combines with J gene TRBJ1-4; TRBD1 aligns across 12 bases. Trimming at V came to 5 bases and at J to 6 bases, leaving 7 bases not matched to a gene. The CDR3 runs 16 residues. CDR3 coding DNA: TGTGCCAGCAGTGTTGGGACAGGGGGCTGGGATGAAAAACTGTTTTTT. Protein sequence: CASSVGTGGWDEKLFF.

The chain employs TRBV15 and TRBJ2-1; TRBD1 matches 7 bases. V gave up 5 bases and J gave up 10 bases; unmatched junction bases: 11. The CDR3 is 14 residues long. CDR1 and CDR2 from the germline V gene are LNHNV and YYDKDF (reference sequence). CDR3 bases: TGTGCCACCAGCCGAAAAAACAGGGGCGGCGAGCAGTTCTTC. This translates into CATSRKNRGGEQFF.

This clonotype was seen at least ten times. The V gene is TRBV30, the J gene TRBJ1-2; 8 positions agree with TRBD1. The CDR3 has 14 amino acids. V dropped 1 base and J dropped 4; count of bases not matched to a gene: 5. Germline values: CDR1 GTSNPN, CDR2 SVGIG (reference sequence). The CDR3 here is CAWSADREFYGYTF. In DNA form, the CDR3 reads TGTGCCTGGAGTGCGGACAGGGAATTCTATGGCTACACCTTC.

This clonotype was observed at least ten times. J is TRBJ1-1 and V is TRBV5-1; D is unresolved. Trimming took off 4 bases at V and 2 bases at J, with 12 bases between the two ends. The germline V gene has CDR1 SGHRS and CDR2 YFSETQ. This CDR3 is built from 14 residues. CDR3 in amino acids: CASSLESINTEAFF. The CDR3 nucleotides read TGCGCCAGCAGCCTCGAAAGCATCAACACTGAAGCTTTCTTT.

The chain couples TRBV6-2 or TRBV6-3 to TRBJ1-2, with a possible D match to TRBD1 (5 bases). Germline V lookup: CDR1 MNHEY, CDR2 SVGEGT. The CDR3 covers 13 residues. Trimming took off 8 bases at V and 4 bases at J, with 14 bases between the two ends. The CDR3 DNA follows: TGTGCCAGCCCAGGGCCCTCCACCTATGGCTACACCTTC. Translation: CASPGPSTYGYTF.

This clonotype was seen only a few times. The chain combines TRBV7-8 with TRBJ1-4, with 10 positions matching TRBD1. Germline loops: CDR1 SGHVS, CDR2 FQNEAQ. With 4 bases clipped from V and 1 base from J, the junction kept 3 bases outside the gene matches. The CDR3 runs 16 residues. The CDR3 sequence is CASSWDRGRTNEKLFF. Here the CDR3 DNA reads TGTGCCAGCAGCTGGGACAGGGGTAGAACTAATGAAAAACTGTTTTTT. Together with reference TRBV7-8 and TRBJ1-4, the CDR3 gives the full variable domain: GAGVSQSPRYKVAKRGQDVALRCDPISGHVSLFWYQQALGQGPEFLTYFQNEAQLDKSGLPSDRFFAERPEGSVSTLKIQRTQQEDSAVYLCASSWDRGRTNEKLFFGSGTQLSVL.

This clonotype was observed a handful of times. The CDR3 DNA is TGTGCCAGCAGCTCATCACCCTATGCTAGCGGGGGGAGCTCCTACAATGAGCAGTTCTTC. Residues: CASSSSPYASGGSSYNEQFF. This chain joins TRBV7-6 and TRBJ2-1; 11 bases line up with TRBD2. CDR1 is SGHVS and CDR2 is FNYEAQ in the germline V gene. Trimming at V came to 4 bases and at J to 0 bases, leaving 14 bases not matched to a gene. The CDR3 runs 20 residues.

The chain links TRBV6-1 to TRBJ1-5, with TRBD1 matching over 7 bases. V was clipped by 5 bases and J by 7 bases; unmatched bases: 17. CDR1 and CDR2 from the germline V gene are MNHNS and SASEGT. This CDR3 has 17 amino acids. The CDR3 protein is CASSPPGTTGVGQPQHF. The CDR3, as DNA: TGTGCCAGCAGTCCCCCTGGTACAACAGGGGTGGGACAGCCCCAGCATTTT.

This clonotype has only a few counts. V usage is TRBV24-1 and J usage is TRBJ2-2; 8 bases agree with TRBD1. The V gene's germline CDR1 is KGHDR and CDR2 SFDVKD. Unmatched junction bases numbered 8, after V lost 4 bases and J lost 2 bases. The CDR3 spans 17 residues. The CDR3 DNA sequence: TGTGCCACCAGTGACCCTGCCGGGACAGGCAACACCGGGGAGCTGTTTTTT. This encodes CATSDPAGTGNTGELFF.

This clonotype was found a few times. The chain employs TRBV5-1 and TRBJ2-1; TRBD2 is a possible D gene (5 bases). Germline values: CDR1 SGHRS, CDR2 YFSETQ. The CDR3 has 13 amino acids. Trimming took off 9 bases at V and 9 bases at J, with 19 bases between the two ends. The CDR3 loop reads CATQVSRAGEQFF. The CDR3 DNA reads TGCGCCACCCAAGTTTCTAGGGCGGGTGAGCAGTTCTTC.

This clonotype has a count of ten or more. This chain uses TRBV27 with TRBJ1-3; D call uncertain. V was cut by 3 bases and J by 4 bases, with 16 bases left in between. In germline, CDR1 is MNHEY, CDR2 SMNVEV (reference sequence). This CDR3 has 16 amino acids. This CDR3 reads CASSFGRKGTGNTIYF. CDR3 coding DNA: TGTGCCAGCAGTTTCGGGCGTAAGGGAACCGGAAACACCATATATTTT.

This clonotype was seen a few times. The V gene is TRBV7-2, the J gene TRBJ2-3; D is uncertain. Germline loops: CDR1 SGHTA, CDR2 FQGNSA. V was pared by 5 bases and J by 4 bases, with 10 bases between. The CDR3 loop spans 13 amino acids. This chain's CDR3 is CASSLLTPDTQYF. The CDR3 DNA reads TGTGCCAGCAGCCTCCTGACCCCAGATACGCAGTATTTT.

This clonotype showed up many times. This chain uses TRBV6-1 with TRBJ2-5; 9 bases line up with TRBD2. From germline, CDR1 is MNHNS and CDR2 SASEGT. This CDR3 region has 15 residues. With V trimmed by 6 bases and J by 5 bases, 10 bases remained unmatched. The CDR3 protein is CASRDGRGGVETQYF. DNA of the CDR3: TGTGCCAGCAGGGACGGGCGGGGGGGTGTGGAGACCCAGTACTTC.

CDR3 region: CASTDTSGTLKYGYTF. The CDR3, as DNA: TGTGCCAGCACCGACACATCCGGGACCTTAAAGTATGGCTACACCTTC. This chain joins TRBV25-1 and TRBJ1-2; tentatively, D is TRBD1 (5 bases). Germline CDR1 is MGHDK and CDR2 is SYGVNS. The length of the CDR3 is 16 residues. Trimming took 7 bases from V and 5 from J, leaving 23 bases between them.

V gene TRBV19 combines with J gene TRBJ1-4; D perhaps matches TRBD1 (5 bases). Germline V lookup: CDR1 LNHDA, CDR2 SQIVND (reference sequence). The CDR3 covers 19 residues. V was clipped by 0 bases and J by 4 bases, with 21 bases between them. CDR3 nucleotides: TGTGCCAGTAGTATAGACCCGGGACGGATCCTCCTTAGTAATGAAAAACTGTTTTTT. This gives the protein CASSIDPGRILLSNEKLFF.

This clonotype was seen a few times. The rearrangement links TRBV15 to TRBJ2-2; D remains unclear. Trimming removed 0 bases at V and 4 bases at J, with 6 bases between. CDR1 and CDR2 from the germline V gene are LNHNV and YYDKDF (reference sequence). The CDR3 runs to 14 residues. CDR3 DNA sequence: TGTGCCACCAGCAGAGATCCGCGCACCGGGGAGCTGTTTTTT. Its protein is CATSRDPRTGELFF.

This clonotype was detected only a few times. The chain recombines TRBV7-3 with TRBJ1-6; 10 bases align to TRBD1. Unmatched junction bases numbered 2, after V lost 0 bases and J lost 6 bases. In germline, CDR1 is SGHTA, CDR2 FQGTGA. The CDR3 has 16 residues. The CDR3 is CASSLTGTGVNSPLHF. CDR3 DNA sequence: TGTGCCAGCAGCTTAACGGGGACAGGGGTTAATTCACCCCTCCACTTT.

The chain couples TRBV6-1 to TRBJ1-2; 11 nucleotides match TRBD1. CDR1 MNHNS and CDR2 SASEGT come from the germline V gene. With 6 bases clipped from V and 4 bases from J, the junction kept 7 bases outside the gene matches. This CDR3 has 15 residues. CDR3 in amino acids: CASRISGTGGYGYTF. The CDR3 nucleotides read TGTGCCAGCAGGATTTCCGGGACAGGGGGCTATGGCTACACCTTC.